This TCR beta chain came from a study of cytomegalovirus exposure and HLA in healthy donors. General study findings and limits: The study recorded 150 to 200 TCR beta chains that were cytomegalovirus-associated. HLA restriction was apparent for most CMV-associated TCR beta chains in a later analysis. Many donors carried some public TCRs, although rarity characterized most TCR sequences. Differences between HLA loci emerged in a later analysis of TCR association rates, with DRB1 most and HLA-C fewest.

Primers: 60 Vbeta forward and 13 Jbeta reverse. Here immunoSEQ multiplex PCR was the method, and the copy in TCRdb shows in-frame clones only, minus some. In the table there are about 69,000 clones, about 75% of which are singletons. About this clone: Its antigen is undetermined.

The length of the CDR3 is 14 residues. The ends were cut back, 6 bases at V and 1 base at J, with 13 bases in the middle. Germline V gene data show CDR1 as SGHNT and CDR2 as YYREEE (reference sequence). The sequence came from a young man in good health and CMV-seronegative. The chain couples TRBV5-4 to TRBJ1-1; possibly TRBD1 for D (5 bases). Sequenced input: PBMCs. The CDR3 protein is CASKRDLQNTEAFF. The CDR3 DNA is TGTGCCAGCAAGAGGGACTTACAGAACACTGAAGCTTTCTTT.